One sample yielded the 2 T cell receptor beta chains listed below, sequenced in a study of PD-1 blockade in mismatch repair-deficient tumors. Some clones are missing from TCRdb's copy, which holds only in-frame ones; the method was immunoSEQ multiplex PCR. Found here are about 120,000 clones, 85% to 90% of them singletons; the top ten hold 10% to 15%. The sample here was peripheral blood, taken approximately 70 weeks after starting pembrolizumab. These receptor sequences come from an adult with mismatch repair-deficient cancer.

The chain carries TRBV5-4 and TRBJ2-7; D is uncertain. The CDR3 is made up of 13 amino acids. Trimming removed 4 bases from V and 0 bases from J, with 8 bases in between. Germline CDR1 is SGHNT and CDR2 is YYREEE (reference sequence). The CDR3 DNA follows: TGTGCCAGCAGCATCGGTCGCTCCTACGAGCAGTACTTC. The encoded protein is CASSIGRSYEQYF. Based on the CDR3 plus reference TRBV5-4 and TRBJ2-7, the full variable domain is ETGVTQSPTHLIKTRGQQVTLRCSSQSGHNTVSWYQQALGQGPQFIFQYYREEENGRGNFPPRFSGLQFPNYSSELNVNALELDDSALYLCASSIGRSYEQYFGPGTRLTVT.

This clone has only a few counts. This chain joins TRBV7-2 and TRBJ2-7, with D perhaps matching TRBD2 (5 bases). This CDR3 spans 14 amino acids. CDR1 and CDR2 (germline): SGHTA, FQGNSA. V was clipped by 1 base and J by 5 bases, with 12 bases between them. The DNA of the CDR3 is TGTGCCAGCAGCTTAGATCGGGATCGGAACGAGCAGTACTTC. Its translation: CASSLDRDRNEQYF.